The 5 T cell receptor beta chains in this list originate from one sample, sequenced in a study of a mutant IDH1 vaccine in newly diagnosed glioma. Stated time point: week 23, last vaccination. The content of each vaccine dose was 300 ug of mutant IDH1 20-mer peptide, and topical imiquimod accompanied it. Clones were read by immunoSEQ multiplex PCR, and TCRdb kept only the in-frame ones, dropping some. The sample has some 60,000 clones; over 70% are singletons. Their recognized antigens are unknown. Sequences were derived from PBMCs, sampled from a glioma patient whose treatment included an IDH1 peptide vaccine. Source of these receptors: a man aged 35 to 55 with glioma.

V gene TRBV7-9 combines with J gene TRBJ2-2, with 7 bases fitting TRBD1. Germline V CDR1 and CDR2: SEHNR, FQNEAQ (reference sequence). The CDR3 is 16 amino acids. V shed 8 bases and J 6 bases; nucleotides not matched to a gene: 15. DNA for the CDR3: TGTGCCAGCTTAAGGGGGCAGGGCGCGCGGTCCGGGGAGCTGTTTTTT. Translated, it gives CASLRGQGARSGELFF.

This chain joins TRBV5-1 and TRBJ1-4, with D unclear. Trimming took off 1 base at V and 1 base at J, with 11 bases between the two ends. From germline, CDR1 is SGHRS and CDR2 YFSETQ. This CDR3 region has 16 residues. The CDR3 DNA is TGCGCCAGCAGCTTGCTAGCCGCCGGAACTAATGAAAAACTGTTTTTT. Protein sequence: CASSLLAAGTNEKLFF.

This rearrangement joins TRBV5-8 to TRBJ1-1, with 8 bases fitting TRBD1. Germline V gene sequence: CDR1 SGHTS, CDR2 YDEGEE. The CDR3 runs to 15 residues. Unmatched junction bases numbered 9, after V lost 3 bases and J lost 5 bases. CDR3 in amino acids: CASSSPGGVGTEAFF. CDR3 DNA sequence: TGTGCCAGCAGCTCACCAGGGGGCGTTGGGACTGAAGCTTTCTTT.

The chain uses TRBV4-1 and TRBJ1-5; no clear D. The CDR3 spans 14 residues. Trimming shortened V by 0 bases and J by 9 bases, and 12 bases separated the two germline ends. Germline V gives CDR1 MGHRA, CDR2 YSYEKL. The CDR3 loop reads CASSQDRLMGPQHF. The DNA of the CDR3 is TGCGCCAGCAGCCAAGATCGGCTGATGGGGCCCCAGCATTTT.

The chain recombines TRBV2 with TRBJ2-3; 14 bases line up with TRBD2. Germline CDR1 and CDR2: SNHLY and FYNNEI. The CDR3 is 17 amino acids. V shed 4 bases and J 1 base; nucleotides not matched to a gene: 4. This CDR3 is CASSVGGLAGGTDTQYF. The CDR3 DNA reads TGTGCCAGCAGTGTAGGGGGACTAGCGGGAGGCACAGATACGCAGTATTTT.